The sequence of this TCR beta chain was determined in a study of blood T cell repertoires in COVID-19. Study-level background: COVID-19 samples, acute and convalescent, were from the United States, Italy and Spain. T cells, B-cell-depleted T cells, or PBMCs supplied cDNA or gDNA.

In the original workflow: Estimated nucleated cell counts came from reference gene primer amplification. Measured with immunoSEQ multiplex PCR; TCRdb has only the in-frame clones, and not every one. V, J and clone size were drawn from that table, and D and trimming were deduced from the DNA. The sample has about 250,000 clones; 65% to 85% are singletons. J gave up 4 bases and V 11 bases, and 13 bases lay outside the gene matches. The germline V gene encodes CDR1 SGHAT and CDR2 FQNNGV. The CDR3 extends over 15 amino acids. The source of this sequence is a woman older than 75 with acute or convalescent COVID-19. What was sequenced was peripheral blood. J is TRBJ1-3 and V is TRBV11-2; 8 nucleotides line up with TRBD1. In DNA form, the CDR3 reads TGTGCCTGCGGTATTGACAGGGGAAGAGGAAACACCATATATTTT. Translating gives CACGIDRGRGNTIYF.